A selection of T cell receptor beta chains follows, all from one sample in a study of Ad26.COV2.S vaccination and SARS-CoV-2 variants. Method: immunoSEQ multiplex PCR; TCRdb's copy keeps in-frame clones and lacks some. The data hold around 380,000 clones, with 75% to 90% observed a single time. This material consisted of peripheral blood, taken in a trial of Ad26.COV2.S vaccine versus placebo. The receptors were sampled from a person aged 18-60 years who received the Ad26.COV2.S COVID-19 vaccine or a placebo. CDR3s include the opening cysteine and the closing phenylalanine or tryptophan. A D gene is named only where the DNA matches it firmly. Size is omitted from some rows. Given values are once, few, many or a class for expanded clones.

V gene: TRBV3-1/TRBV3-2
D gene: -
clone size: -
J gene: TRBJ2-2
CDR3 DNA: TGTGCCAGCAGCCCGAGATCCAACACCGGGGAGCTGTTTTTT
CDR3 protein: CASSPRSNTGELFF

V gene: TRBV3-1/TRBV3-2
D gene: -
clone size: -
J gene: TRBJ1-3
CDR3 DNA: TGTGCCAGCAGTCTGGGACGAGCGCTCTCTGGAAACACCATATATTTT
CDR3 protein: CASSLGRALSGNTIYF

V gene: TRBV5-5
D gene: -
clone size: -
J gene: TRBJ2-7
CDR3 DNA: TGTGCCAGCAGCTTGGGGACGGCATCCTACGAGCAGTACTTC
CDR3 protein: CASSLGTASYEQYF

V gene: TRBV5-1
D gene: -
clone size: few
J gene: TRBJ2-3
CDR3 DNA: TGCGCCAGCAGTTCCCTACCCCCAGGGTCCGGAGATACGCAGTATTTT
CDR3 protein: CASSSLPPGSGDTQYF

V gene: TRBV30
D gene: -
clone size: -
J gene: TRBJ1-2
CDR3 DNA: TGTGCCTGGAAACTCAGCCCGGGCTATGGCTACACCTTC
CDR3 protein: CAWKLSPGYGYTF

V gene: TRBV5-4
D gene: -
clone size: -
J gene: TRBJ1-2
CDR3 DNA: TGTGCCAGCAGCTTGATGGGAGTAAGCTATGGCTACACCTTC
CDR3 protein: CASSLMGVSYGYTF

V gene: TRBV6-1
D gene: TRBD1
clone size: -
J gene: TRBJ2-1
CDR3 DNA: TGTGCCAGCAGTGAAGAAATTTTGTTGACAGGGGATGACAATGAGCAGTTCTTC
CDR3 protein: CASSEEILLTGDDNEQFF

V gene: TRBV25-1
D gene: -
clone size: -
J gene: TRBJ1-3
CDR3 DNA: TGTGCCAGCAGCGGAGTGGGTATTTCGGGGGCAAACACCATATATTTT
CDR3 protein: CASSGVGISGANTIYF

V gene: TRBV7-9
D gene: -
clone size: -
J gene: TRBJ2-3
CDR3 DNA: TGTGCCAGCAGCTTGGGGGAGACTAGCACAGATACGCAGTATTTT
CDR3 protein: CASSLGETSTDTQYF

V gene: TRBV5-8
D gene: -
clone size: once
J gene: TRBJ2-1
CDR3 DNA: TGTGCCAGCAGCCTAGGTTGGGGCTCCTACAATGAGCAGTTCTTC
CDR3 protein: CASSLGWGSYNEQFF

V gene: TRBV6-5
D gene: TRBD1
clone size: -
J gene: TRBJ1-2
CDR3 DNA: TGTGCCAGCAGCCCCCTGACAGGGGGCGTCGGTGGCTACACCTTC
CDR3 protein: CASSPLTGGVGGYTF

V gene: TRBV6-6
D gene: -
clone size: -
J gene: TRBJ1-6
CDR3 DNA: TGTGCCAGCAGTCTCGGTTGGGGGCCTATCGATAATTCACCCCTCCACTTT
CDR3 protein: CASSLGWGPIDNSPLHF

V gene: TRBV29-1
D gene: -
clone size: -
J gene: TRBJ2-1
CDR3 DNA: TGCAGCAACCGGGACAACGGTCACAATGAGCAGTTCTTC
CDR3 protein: CSNRDNGHNEQFF